The 2 T cell receptor beta chains below all came from one sample that was sequenced in a study of graft-versus-host responses after intestinal transplantation. The data were produced by immunoSEQ multiplex PCR, yet TCRdb's version contains in-frame clones alone and is incomplete. The sample includes roughly 62,000 clones, roughly 89% of them seen just once. The sample in question was PBMCs, obtained approximately four months after intestinal transplantation. These receptors came from a human patient who received an intestinal transplant, so some T cells may come from the graft donor.

V is TRBV11-2 and J is TRBJ2-1; D gene unclear. Trimming shortened V by 2 bases and J by 9 bases, and 11 bases separated the two germline ends. The germline CDR1 and CDR2 sequences are SGHAT and FQNNGV. The CDR3 spans 13 residues. As DNA, the CDR3 is TGTGCCAGCAGCTTACCCGGTGGCCCTGAGCAGTTCTTC. Its protein product is CASSLPGGPEQFF.

The chain joins TRBV9 to TRBJ2-3, with D possibly matching TRBD2 (7 bases). Germline CDR1 and CDR2: SGDLS and YYNGEE. The length of the CDR3 is 18 residues. The V and J ends lost 0 bases and 0 bases respectively, with 17 bases between them. CDR3 loop: CASSVEGWGRGSTDTQYF. CDR3 nucleotides: TGTGCCAGCAGCGTAGAGGGCTGGGGGCGGGGGAGCACAGATACGCAGTATTTT.